This TCR beta chain came from a study of T-cell reconstitution after alpha-beta-depleted transplantation in children. TCRbeta library construction was performed incorporating unique molecular identifiers. A single record per CDR3 protein comes from TCRdb applying MiXCR to the PCR reads. The table lists about 600,000 distinct CDR3 sequences, under 12% of them singletons. CDR3 size: 20 residues. Deletions cut 1 base from V and 3 bases from J, with 25 bases between. Germline V gene data show CDR1 as DFQATT and CDR2 as SNEGSKA (reference sequence). This clonotype was seen repeatedly, ten times or more. The sample here was PBMCs from the stem cell graft donor, taken from the stem cell graft. The TCR comes from a human donor who donated a stem cell graft to a child with acute myeloid leukemia. The chain is built from TRBV20-1 and TRBJ2-6; D possibly matches TRBD1 or TRBD2 (6 bases each). The CDR3 DNA sequence: TGCAGTGCTAGAGGCATGGATAGGGGGGCTGGATCTTATGGGGCCAACGTCCTGACTTTC. This gives the protein CSARGMDRGAGSYGANVLTF.